This T cell receptor beta chain is from a study of neoadjuvant nivolumab and ipilimumab in lung cancer. Data came from immunoSEQ multiplex PCR; TCRdb stores just in-frame clones and leaves some out. The sample shows roughly 28,000 clones, around 80% of them seen only once. The table lists this clone with a count of one. The antigen remains unidentified. Study-wide findings and caveats: TCR clonality did not significantly correlate with pathologic tumor regression. Compared with tumor-adjacent uninvolved lung, resected tumors showed greater richness and clonality. Only two of four nivolumab-treated tumors gained richness and clonality by surgery.

The receptor comes from an adult with non-small cell lung cancer. The sequencing here drew on tumor tissue, taken after neoadjuvant nivolumab, alone or with ipilimumab, at or shortly before surgery.

The CDR3 bases are TGTGCCAGCGCGGGGCCAGACACAGATACGCAGTATTTT. It encodes CASAGPDTDTQYF. This sequence joins TRBV7-3 and TRBJ2-3, with D tentatively TRBD2 (6 bases). The CDR3 spans 13 residues. The V gene lost 8 bases and the J gene lost 2 bases, with 11 bases spanning the gap. Germline V lookup: CDR1 SGHTA, CDR2 FQGTGA.